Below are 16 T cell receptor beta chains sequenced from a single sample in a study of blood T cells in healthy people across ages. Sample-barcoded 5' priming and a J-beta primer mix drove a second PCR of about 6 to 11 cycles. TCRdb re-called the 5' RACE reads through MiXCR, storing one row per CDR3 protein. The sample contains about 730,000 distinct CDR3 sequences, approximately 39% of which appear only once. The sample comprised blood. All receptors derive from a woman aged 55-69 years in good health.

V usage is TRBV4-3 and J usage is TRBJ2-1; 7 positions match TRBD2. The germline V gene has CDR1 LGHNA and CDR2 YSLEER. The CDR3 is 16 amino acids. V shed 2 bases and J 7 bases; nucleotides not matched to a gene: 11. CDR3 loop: CASSQMREFVTNEQFF. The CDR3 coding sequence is TGCGCCAGCAGCCAAATGCGGGAGTTTGTTACTAATGAGCAGTTCTTC.

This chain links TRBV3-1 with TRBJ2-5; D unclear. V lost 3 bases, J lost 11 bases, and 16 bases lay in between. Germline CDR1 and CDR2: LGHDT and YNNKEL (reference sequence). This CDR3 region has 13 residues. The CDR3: CASSQPLNNEQYF. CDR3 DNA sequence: TGTGCCAGCAGCCAGCCCTTAAACAATGAGCAGTACTTC.

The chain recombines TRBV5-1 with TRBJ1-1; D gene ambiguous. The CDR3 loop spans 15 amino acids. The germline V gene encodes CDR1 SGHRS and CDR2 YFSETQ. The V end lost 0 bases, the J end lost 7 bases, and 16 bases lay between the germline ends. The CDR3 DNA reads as TGCGCCAGCAGCTTGGGACACTCTGAAGGACTTGAAGCTTTCTTT. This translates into CASSLGHSEGLEAFF.

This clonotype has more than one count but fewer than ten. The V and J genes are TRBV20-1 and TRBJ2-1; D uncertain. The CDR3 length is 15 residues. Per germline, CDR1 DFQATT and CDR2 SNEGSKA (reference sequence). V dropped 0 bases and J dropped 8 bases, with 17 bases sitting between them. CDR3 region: CSARDFEKVSDEQFF. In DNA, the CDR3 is TGCAGTGCTAGAGATTTCGAGAAGGTATCCGATGAGCAGTTCTTC.

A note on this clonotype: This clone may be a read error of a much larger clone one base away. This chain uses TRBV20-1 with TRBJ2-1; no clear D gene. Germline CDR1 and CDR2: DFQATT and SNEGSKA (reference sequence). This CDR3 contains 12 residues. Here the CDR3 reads CSKERANNGQFF. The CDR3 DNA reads TGCAGTAAGGAGCGAGCAAACAATGGGCAGTTCTTC.

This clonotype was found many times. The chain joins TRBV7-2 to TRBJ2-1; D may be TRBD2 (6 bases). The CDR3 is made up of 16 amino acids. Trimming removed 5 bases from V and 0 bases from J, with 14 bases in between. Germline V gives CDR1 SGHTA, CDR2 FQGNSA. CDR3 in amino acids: CASSLRPGGSYNEQFF. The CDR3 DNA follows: TGTGCCAGCAGCCTAAGGCCCGGGGGCTCCTACAATGAGCAGTTCTTC. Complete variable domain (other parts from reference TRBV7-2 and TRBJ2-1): GAGVSQSPSNKVTEKGKDVELRCDPISGHTALYWYRQSLGQGLEFLIYFQGNSAPDKSGLPSDRFSAERTGGSVSTLTIQRTQQEDSAVYLCASSLRPGGSYNEQFFGPGTRLTVL.

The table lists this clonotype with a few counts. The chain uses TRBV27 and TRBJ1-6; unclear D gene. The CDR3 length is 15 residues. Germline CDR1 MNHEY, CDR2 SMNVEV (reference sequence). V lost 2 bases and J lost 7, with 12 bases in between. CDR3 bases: TGTGCCAGCAGTTTAGCTCCGGGATTGAATTCACCCCTCCACTTT. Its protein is CASSLAPGLNSPLHF.

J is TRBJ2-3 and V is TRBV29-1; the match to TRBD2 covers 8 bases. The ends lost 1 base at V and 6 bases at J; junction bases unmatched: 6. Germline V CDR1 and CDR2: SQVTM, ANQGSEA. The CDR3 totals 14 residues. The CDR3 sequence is CSVEVGTSRDTQYF. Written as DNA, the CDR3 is TGCAGCGTTGAAGTCGGGACTAGTAGGGATACGCAGTATTTT.

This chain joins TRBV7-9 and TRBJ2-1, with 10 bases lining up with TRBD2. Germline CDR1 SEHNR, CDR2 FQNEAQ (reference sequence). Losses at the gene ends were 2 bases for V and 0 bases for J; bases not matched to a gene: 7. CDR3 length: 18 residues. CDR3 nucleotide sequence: TGTGCCAGCAGCTTACCTAGCGGGGGAGCCGCCTCCTACAATGAGCAGTTCTTC. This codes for CASSLPSGGAASYNEQFF.

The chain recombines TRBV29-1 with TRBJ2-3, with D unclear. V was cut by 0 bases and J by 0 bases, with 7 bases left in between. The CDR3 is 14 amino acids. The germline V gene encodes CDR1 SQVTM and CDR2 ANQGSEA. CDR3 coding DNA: TGCAGCGTTGAAGAAAGTGATAGCACAGATACGCAGTATTTT. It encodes CSVEESDSTDTQYF.

The CDR3 protein is CASSLGRKRYQETQYF. CDR3 DNA: TGTGCCAGCAGTTTAGGGCGGAAAAGGTACCAAGAGACCCAGTACTTC. The chain recombines TRBV27 with TRBJ2-5; D gene unclear. This CDR3 is 16 amino acids long. The germline V gene has CDR1 MNHEY and CDR2 SMNVEV (reference sequence). V lost 2 bases, J lost 0 bases, and 13 bases lay in between.

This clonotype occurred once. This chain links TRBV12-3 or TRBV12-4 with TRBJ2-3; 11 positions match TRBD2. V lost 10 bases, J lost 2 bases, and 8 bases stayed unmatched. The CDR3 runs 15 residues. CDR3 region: CATLRLAGFTDTQYF. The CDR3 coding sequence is TGTGCCACACTCCGACTAGCGGGATTCACAGATACGCAGTATTTT.

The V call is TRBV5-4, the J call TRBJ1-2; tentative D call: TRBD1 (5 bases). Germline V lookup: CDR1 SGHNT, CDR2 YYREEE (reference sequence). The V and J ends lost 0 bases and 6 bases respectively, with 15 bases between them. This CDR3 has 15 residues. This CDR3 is CASSLVPQGTDGYTF. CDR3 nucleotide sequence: TGTGCCAGCAGCTTGGTCCCTCAGGGTACGGATGGCTACACCTTC.

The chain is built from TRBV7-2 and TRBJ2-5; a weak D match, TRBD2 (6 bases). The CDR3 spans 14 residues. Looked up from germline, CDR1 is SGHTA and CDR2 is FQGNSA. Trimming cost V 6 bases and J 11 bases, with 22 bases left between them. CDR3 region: CASSLGGTNNEQYF. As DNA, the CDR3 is TGTGCCAGCAGTCTCGGAGGGACCAACAATGAGCAGTACTTC.

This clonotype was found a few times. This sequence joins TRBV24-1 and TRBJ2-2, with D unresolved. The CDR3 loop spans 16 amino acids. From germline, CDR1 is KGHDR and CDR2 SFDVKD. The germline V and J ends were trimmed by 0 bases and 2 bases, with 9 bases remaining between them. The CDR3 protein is CATSDLLQHNTGELFF. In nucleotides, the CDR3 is TGTGCCACCAGTGATTTGTTACAGCATAACACCGGGGAGCTGTTTTTT.

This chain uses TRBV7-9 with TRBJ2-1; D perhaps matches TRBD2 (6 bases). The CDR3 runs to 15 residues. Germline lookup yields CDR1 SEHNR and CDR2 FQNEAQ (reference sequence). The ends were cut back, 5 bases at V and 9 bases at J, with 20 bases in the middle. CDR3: CASSPTGGPNTEQFF. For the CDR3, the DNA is TGTGCCAGCAGCCCGACCGGGGGACCCAACACTGAGCAGTTCTTC.